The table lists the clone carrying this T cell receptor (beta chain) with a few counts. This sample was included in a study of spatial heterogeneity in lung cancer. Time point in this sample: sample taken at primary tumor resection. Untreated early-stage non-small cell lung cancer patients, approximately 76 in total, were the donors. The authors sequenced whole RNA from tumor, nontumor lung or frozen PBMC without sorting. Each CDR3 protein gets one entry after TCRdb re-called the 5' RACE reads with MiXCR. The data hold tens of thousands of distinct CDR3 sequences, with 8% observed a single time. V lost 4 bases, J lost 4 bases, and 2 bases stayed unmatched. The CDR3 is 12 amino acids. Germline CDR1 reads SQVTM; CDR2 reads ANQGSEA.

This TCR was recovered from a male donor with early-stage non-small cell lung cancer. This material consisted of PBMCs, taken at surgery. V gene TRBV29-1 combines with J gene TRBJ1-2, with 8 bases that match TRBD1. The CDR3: CSVGTGSYGYTF. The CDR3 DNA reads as TGCAGCGTTGGGACAGGGTCCTATGGCTACACCTTC.